This T cell receptor beta chain derives from a study of blood T cells in healthy people across ages. The second PCR ran roughly 6 to 11 cycles with a sample-barcoded 5' primer and J-beta primers. One entry per CDR3 protein results from TCRdb running MiXCR on the 5' RACE reads. The table has about a million distinct CDR3 sequences, just over 50% seen once. The germline V gene encodes CDR1 LGHDT and CDR2 YNNKEL (reference sequence). The CDR3 consists of 11 residues. Trimming stripped 7 bases from V and 9 bases from J, with 11 bases between. Details on this clonotype: Its matching antigen is unknown.

Caucasian, healthy and from Russia, the donors were aged between about 6 and 90. The extraction recovered at least 6 micrograms of total RNA per sample. The study's findings and limits: Naive and antigen-experienced cells could not be conclusively compared, given unsorted PBMCs. Older age went with lower TCR beta diversity per million T cells, in a roughly linear way.

The chain couples TRBV3-1 to TRBJ2-3, with D hard to call. The material sequenced was blood. This receptor was identified in a woman aged 60-75 years in good health. CDR3 sequence (DNA): TGTGCCAGCACCGAAAGGGAAACGCAGTATTTT. It encodes CASTERETQYF.